Following are 10 T cell receptor beta chains from one sample sequenced in a study of blood T cell repertoires in COVID-19. Only in-frame clones appear in the TCRdb table, and some are missing; sequencing was by immunoSEQ multiplex PCR. The sample yields about 65,000 clones, approximately 93% seen once. Sequencing was carried out using peripheral blood. The receptors here all came from an older man with active COVID-19.

This clone was detected only once. The chain has TRBV18 and TRBJ2-5; 13 positions match TRBD2. This CDR3 has 15 amino acids. The germline gives CDR1 KGHSH, CDR2 LQKENI. Trimming cost V 3 bases and J 5 bases; bases outside gene matches: 3. This CDR3 is CASSPGTSGTETQYF. The DNA for the CDR3 is TGTGCCAGCTCACCCGGGACTAGCGGGACGGAGACCCAGTACTTC.

The V and J genes are TRBV27 and TRBJ2-1; 11 bases are shared with TRBD2. In germline, CDR1 is MNHEY, CDR2 SMNVEV (reference sequence). Trimming at V came to 2 bases and at J to 5 bases, leaving 8 bases not matched to a gene. The CDR3 runs to 17 residues. The CDR3 nucleotides are TGTGCCAGCAGTTTAAGGTCGTCTAGCGGGGGGAACAATGAGCAGTTCTTC. Amino acid sequence: CASSLRSSSGGNNEQFF.

This chain joins TRBV7-2 and TRBJ2-5; tentative D call: TRBD1 (5 bases). Germline-derived CDR1 and CDR2 are SGHTA and FQGNSA. V lost 2 bases and J lost 2, with 12 bases in between. The CDR3 runs 15 residues. The CDR3 nucleotides are TGTGCCAGCAGCTTAAAAGTGGGGCCTCAAGAGACCCAGTACTTC. This codes for CASSLKVGPQETQYF.

To note about this clone: At one end, the junction sequence differs from germline, possibly due to a read error. The V and J genes are TRBV3-1 (or the pseudogene TRBV3-2) and TRBJ1-6, with 7 bases matching TRBD1. The CDR3 is made up of 16 amino acids. Germline CDR1 is LGHDT and CDR2 is YNNKEL (reference sequence). The CDR3 sequence: CASSEERGLYNSPLHF. The CDR3 nucleotides read TGTGCCAGCAGCGAAGAAAGGGGGCTGTATAATTCACCCCTCCACTTT.

This clone was found once. The chain has TRBV29-1 and TRBJ1-5; TRBD1 is a possible D gene (6 bases). The germline V and J ends were trimmed by 7 bases and 8 bases, with 24 bases remaining between them. The CDR3 has 15 residues. CDR1 and CDR2 (germline): SQVTM, ANQGSEA. The CDR3 sequence is CSARIGTGPEEPQHF. The CDR3 nucleotides read TGCAGCGCACGAATAGGAACAGGGCCTGAGGAGCCCCAGCATTTT.

This chain uses TRBV10-3 with TRBJ1-6, with 10 positions matching TRBD1. The germline CDR1 and CDR2 sequences are ENHRY and SYGVKD. V gave up 7 bases and J gave up 11 bases; unmatched junction bases: 17. The CDR3 loop spans 17 amino acids. CDR3 residues: CAIKDRGHPQSDTPLHF. CDR3 coding DNA: TGTGCCATCAAAGACAGGGGGCATCCTCAGTCGGATACACCCCTCCACTTT.

The gene calls are TRBV6-4 and TRBJ1-1; TRBD1 matches 7 bases. The V and J ends lost 10 bases and 5 bases, in that order; junction bases with no gene match: 10. This CDR3 comprises 13 residues. CDR1 and CDR2 (germline): MRHNA, SNTAGT. CDR3: CATTRDRDTEAFF. CDR3 DNA: TGTGCCACAACCCGTGACAGGGATACTGAAGCTTTCTTT.

The CDR3 DNA follows: TGTGCCAGTATCACCACAGGGAACACTGAAGCTTTCTTT. As protein: CASITTGNTEAFF. This rearrangement joins TRBV19 to TRBJ1-1; the D gene is possibly TRBD1 (5 bases). Germline values: CDR1 LNHDA, CDR2 SQIVND (reference sequence). There are 13 residues in the CDR3. With 7 bases removed from V and 1 base from J, the gap between germline ends came to 10 bases.

The chain joins TRBV24-1 to TRBJ2-3; TRBD1 matches 7 bases. Germline CDR1 KGHDR, CDR2 SFDVKD. V lost 4 bases and J lost 2; bases outside the gene matches: 5. The CDR3 is 15 residues long. CDR3 sequence (DNA): TGTGCCACCAGTGACCCGGGACAGCCCACAGATACGCAGTATTTT. Its protein is CATSDPGQPTDTQYF.

J is TRBJ2-7 and V is TRBV7-2; tentatively, D is TRBD2 (6 bases). Germline loops: CDR1 SGHTA, CDR2 FQGNSA. The CDR3 sequence is 15 residues long. Between the trimmed V and J ends, which lost 3 bases and 2 bases, there was a span of 14 bases. CDR3: CASSFSRGSPYEQYF. CDR3 DNA: TGTGCCAGCAGCTTCTCCCGGGGGTCCCCCTACGAGCAGTACTTC.